This T cell receptor (beta chain) was sequenced in a study of blood T cell repertoires in COVID-19 (TCRdb year 2020). General notes on the study: Samples from collaborators originated in the United States, Italy and Spain and spanned both the acute and convalescent phases of COVID-19. Samples came from the ongoing ImmuneRACE study (first 160 participants) plus 1,254 subjects from 6 global collaborators. Where available, HLA class I and class II types were obtained from metadata supplied by the sample provider rather than from assay-based typing. The material from the prospective study consisted of cDNA or gDNA derived from T cells, B-cell-depleted T cells, or PBMCs. The dataset comprised deeply sampled blood TCRbeta repertoires from subjects exposed to, actively infected with, or recovered from COVID-19. Sample metadata almost always included a de-identified subject ID, COVID-19 status, age in years and sex. The repertoires were released in a freely available public database meant as a resource for research on the immune response to SARS-CoV-2.

This clone appeared a few times. Its cognate antigen has yet to be identified. Base qualities are not recorded, but no much larger clone differs from it by a single base. The collaborating institutions used their own protocols to collect whole blood in K2EDTA tubes. Collaborator samples were shipped for TCRbeta analysis as frozen whole blood, isolated PBMCs, or DNA extracted from either sample type. TCRbeta CDR3 regions were amplified from genomic DNA using the immunoSEQ Assay, a bias-controlled multiplex PCR. In the source study's methods: The number of nucleated cells in each sample was estimated by amplification of reference gene primers within the assay. Sequence reads were collapsed and filtered to measure the absolute abundance of every unique TCRbeta CDR3 rearrangement. For each sample, productive Simpson clonality was calculated as the square root of Simpson's diversity index over productive rearrangements. TCRdb mirrors the immuneACCESS table, restricted to in-frame sequences. Some clones are absent from its copies; in checked studies, under half trace to an unresolved V gene, and the reason for the others is unknown. V and J calls and clone size are copied from that table; D and trimming were computed from the DNA. The sample table contains approximately 94,000 clones; only one count was recorded for about 80% of them. The ten largest clones represent around 30% of the sample.

Results and caveats for the whole study, not just this receptor: How much clinical and demographic metadata was included differed by source and by participant, and the metadata was provided uncurated.

This TCR was recovered from a man aged 70-80 years with active or convalescent COVID-19. Input material: peripheral blood.

The sequence in DNA is TGTGCCAGCGCCCCGCGGGGGGAGACGCAGTATTTT. It encodes CASAPRGETQYF. Here the chain combines TRBV27 and TRBJ2-3, and TRBD2 aligns with 8 junction nucleotides. Trimming removed 8 bases from V and 9 bases from J; the gene matches leave 7 bases unexplained. The germline V gene (reference sequence) sets CDR1 to MNHEY and CDR2 to SMNVEV. The CDR3 sequence holds 12 residues, the cysteine and phenylalanine included. The retained sequence is limited to the CDR3, 36 bases, with the frame set at the first base.